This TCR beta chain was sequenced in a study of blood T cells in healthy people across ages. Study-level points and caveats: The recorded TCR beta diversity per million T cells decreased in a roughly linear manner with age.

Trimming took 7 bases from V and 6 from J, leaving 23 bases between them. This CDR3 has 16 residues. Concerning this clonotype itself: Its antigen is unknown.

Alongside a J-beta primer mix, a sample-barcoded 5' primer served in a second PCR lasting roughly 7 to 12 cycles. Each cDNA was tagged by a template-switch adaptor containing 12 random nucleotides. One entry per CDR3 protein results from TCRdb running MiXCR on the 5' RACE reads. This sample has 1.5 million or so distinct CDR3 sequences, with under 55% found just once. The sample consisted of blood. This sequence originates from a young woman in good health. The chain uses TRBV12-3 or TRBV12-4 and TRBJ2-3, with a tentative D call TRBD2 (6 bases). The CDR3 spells CASTLFGGGRDDTQYF. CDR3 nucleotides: TGTGCCAGCACCCTTTTTGGGGGAGGACGCGATGATACGCAGTATTTT.